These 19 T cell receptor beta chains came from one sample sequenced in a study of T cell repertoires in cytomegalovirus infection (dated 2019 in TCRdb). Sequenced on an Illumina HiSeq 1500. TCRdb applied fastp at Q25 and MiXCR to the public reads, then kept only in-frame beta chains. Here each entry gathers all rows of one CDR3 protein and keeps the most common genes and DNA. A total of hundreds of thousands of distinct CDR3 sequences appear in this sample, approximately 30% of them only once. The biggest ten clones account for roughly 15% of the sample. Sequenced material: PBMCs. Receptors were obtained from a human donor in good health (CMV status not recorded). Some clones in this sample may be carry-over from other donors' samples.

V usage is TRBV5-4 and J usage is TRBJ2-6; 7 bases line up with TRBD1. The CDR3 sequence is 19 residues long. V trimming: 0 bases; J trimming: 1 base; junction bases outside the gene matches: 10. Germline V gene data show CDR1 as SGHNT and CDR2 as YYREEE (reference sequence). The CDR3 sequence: CASSLEVMTGRSGANVLTF. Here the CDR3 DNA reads TGTGCCAGCAGCTTGGAGGTGATGACAGGGCGGTCTGGGGCCAACGTCCTGACTTTC.

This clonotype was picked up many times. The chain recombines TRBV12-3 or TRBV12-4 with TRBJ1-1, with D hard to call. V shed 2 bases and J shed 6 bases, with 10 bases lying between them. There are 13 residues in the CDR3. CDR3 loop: CASSLSGLPEAFF. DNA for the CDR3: TGTGCCAGCAGTTTATCCGGGCTACCTGAAGCTTTCTTT.

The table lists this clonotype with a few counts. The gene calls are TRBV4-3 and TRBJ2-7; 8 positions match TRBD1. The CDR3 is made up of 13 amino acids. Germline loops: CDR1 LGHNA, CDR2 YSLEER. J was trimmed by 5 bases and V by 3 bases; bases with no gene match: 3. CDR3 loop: CASSQGQADEQYF. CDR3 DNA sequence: TGCGCCAGCAGCCAGGGACAGGCAGACGAGCAGTACTTC.

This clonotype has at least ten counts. The chain's CDR3 is CASSPSGRGEKLFF. The CDR3 bases are TGTGCCAGCAGCCCGTCCGGGCGAGGGGAAAAACTGTTTTTT. J is TRBJ1-4 and V is TRBV7-2; D is ambiguous. This CDR3 has 14 residues. Germline lookup yields CDR1 SGHTA and CDR2 FQGNSA. Trimming removed 5 bases from V and 8 bases from J, with 15 bases in between.

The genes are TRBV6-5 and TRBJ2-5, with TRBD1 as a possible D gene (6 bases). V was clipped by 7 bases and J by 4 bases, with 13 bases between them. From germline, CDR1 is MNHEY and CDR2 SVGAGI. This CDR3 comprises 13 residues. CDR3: CASILNRVETQYF. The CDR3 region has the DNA TGTGCCAGCATCTTGAACAGGGTAGAGACCCAGTACTTC.

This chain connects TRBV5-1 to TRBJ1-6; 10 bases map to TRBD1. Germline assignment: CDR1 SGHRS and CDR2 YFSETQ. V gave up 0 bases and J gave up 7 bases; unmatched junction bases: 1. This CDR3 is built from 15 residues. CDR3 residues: CASSLEGQGNSPLHF. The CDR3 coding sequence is TGCGCCAGCAGCTTGGAGGGACAGGGGAATTCACCCCTCCACTTT.

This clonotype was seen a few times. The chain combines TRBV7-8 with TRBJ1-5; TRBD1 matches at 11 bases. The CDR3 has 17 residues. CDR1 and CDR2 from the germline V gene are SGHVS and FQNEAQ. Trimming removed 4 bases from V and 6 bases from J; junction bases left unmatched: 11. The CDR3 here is CASSSSGQGAVSQPQHF. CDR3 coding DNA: TGTGCCAGCAGCTCCTCCGGACAGGGGGCCGTCAGTCAGCCCCAGCATTTT.

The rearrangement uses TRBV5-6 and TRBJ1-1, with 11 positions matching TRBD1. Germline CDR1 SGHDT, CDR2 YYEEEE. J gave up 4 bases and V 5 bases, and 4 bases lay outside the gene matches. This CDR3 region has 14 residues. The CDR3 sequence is CASSTDRGLTEAFF. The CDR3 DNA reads TGTGCCAGCAGTACGGACAGGGGGCTCACTGAAGCTTTCTTT.

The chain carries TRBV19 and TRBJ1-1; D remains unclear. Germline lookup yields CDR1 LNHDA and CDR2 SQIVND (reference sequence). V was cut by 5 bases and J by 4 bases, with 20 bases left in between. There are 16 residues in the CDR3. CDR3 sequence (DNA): TGTGCCAGTAGTCCCATCCGAGGGCGGGCGGGCACTGAAGCTTTCTTT. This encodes CASSPIRGRAGTEAFF.

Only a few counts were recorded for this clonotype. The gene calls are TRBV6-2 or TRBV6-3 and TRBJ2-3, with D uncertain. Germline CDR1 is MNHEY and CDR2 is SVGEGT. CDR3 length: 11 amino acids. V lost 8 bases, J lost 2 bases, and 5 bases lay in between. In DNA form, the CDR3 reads TGTGCCAGCGGAGCCACAGATACGCAGTATTTT. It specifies CASGATDTQYF.

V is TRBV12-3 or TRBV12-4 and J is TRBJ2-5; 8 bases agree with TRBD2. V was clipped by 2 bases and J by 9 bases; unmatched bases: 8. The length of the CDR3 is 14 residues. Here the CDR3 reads CASSLRSGRGAQYF. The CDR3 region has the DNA TGTGCCAGCAGTTTACGTAGCGGGCGGGGGGCCCAGTACTTC.

The CDR3 reads CASSLGPTANTEAFF. CDR3 in DNA: TGTGCCAGCAGTTTAGGGCCAACCGCAAACACTGAAGCTTTCTTT. The chain carries TRBV12-3 or TRBV12-4 and TRBJ1-1, with D unresolved. With 1 base removed from V and 2 bases from J, the gap between germline ends came to 11 bases. The CDR3 contains 15 residues.

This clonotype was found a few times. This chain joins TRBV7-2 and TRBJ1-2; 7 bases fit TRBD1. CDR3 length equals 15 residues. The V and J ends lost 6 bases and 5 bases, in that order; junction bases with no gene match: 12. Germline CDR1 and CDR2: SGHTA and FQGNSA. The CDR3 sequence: CASSFRPRDSYGYTF. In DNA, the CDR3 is TGTGCCAGCAGTTTCAGACCCCGGGACAGTTATGGCTACACCTTC.

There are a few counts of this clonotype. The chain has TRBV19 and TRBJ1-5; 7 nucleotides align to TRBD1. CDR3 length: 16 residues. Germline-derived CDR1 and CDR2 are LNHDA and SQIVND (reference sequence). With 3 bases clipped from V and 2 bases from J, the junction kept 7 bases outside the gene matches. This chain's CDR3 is CASSMRTGVGNQPQHF. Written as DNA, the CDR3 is TGTGCCAGTAGTATGCGAACAGGGGTTGGCAATCAGCCCCAGCATTTT.

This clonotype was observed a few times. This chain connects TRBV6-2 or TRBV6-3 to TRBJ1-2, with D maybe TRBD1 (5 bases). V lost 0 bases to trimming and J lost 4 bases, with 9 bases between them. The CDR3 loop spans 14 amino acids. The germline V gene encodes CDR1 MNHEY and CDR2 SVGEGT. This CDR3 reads CASSYSSGGYGYTF. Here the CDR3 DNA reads TGTGCCAGCAGTTACTCAAGCGGGGGCTATGGCTACACCTTC.

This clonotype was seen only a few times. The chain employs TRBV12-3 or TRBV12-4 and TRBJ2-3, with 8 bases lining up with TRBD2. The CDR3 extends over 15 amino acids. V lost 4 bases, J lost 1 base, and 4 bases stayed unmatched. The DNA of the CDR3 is TGTGCCAGCAGTTCCGGGGGGGGGGGCACAGATACGCAGTATTTT. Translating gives CASSSGGGGTDTQYF.

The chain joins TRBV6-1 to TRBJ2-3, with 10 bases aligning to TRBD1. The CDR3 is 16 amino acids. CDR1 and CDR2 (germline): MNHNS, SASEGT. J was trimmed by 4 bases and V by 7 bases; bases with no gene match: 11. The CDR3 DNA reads TGTGCCAGCAAATCCTCCCGGGACAGGGGTTCAGATACGCAGTATTTT. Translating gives CASKSSRDRGSDTQYF.

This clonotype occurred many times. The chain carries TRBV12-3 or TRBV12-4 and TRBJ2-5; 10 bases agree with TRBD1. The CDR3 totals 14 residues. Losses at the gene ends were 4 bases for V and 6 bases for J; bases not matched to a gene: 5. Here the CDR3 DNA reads TGTGCCAGCAGTTCCCGGGACAGGGGCCAGACCCAGTACTTC. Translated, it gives CASSSRDRGQTQYF.

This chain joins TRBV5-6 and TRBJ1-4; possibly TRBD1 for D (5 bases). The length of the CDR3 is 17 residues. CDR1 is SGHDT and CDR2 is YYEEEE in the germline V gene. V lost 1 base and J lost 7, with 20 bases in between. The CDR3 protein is CASSLPRSGAGGEKLFF. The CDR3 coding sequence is TGTGCCAGCAGCTTGCCACGGTCGGGAGCGGGGGGTGAAAAACTGTTTTTT.